One sample yielded the 6 T cell receptor beta chains listed below, sequenced in a study of molecular identifiers for immune sequencing clone quantification. TCRdb used MiXCR to reprocess the PCR reads, holding one entry per CDR3 protein. The repertoire has 70,000 to 95,000 distinct CDR3 sequences, about 20% of them found once; the top ten carry around 0.8%. What was sequenced was naive CD8+ T cells from blood, with Jurkat cell RNA spiked in. The subset was: FACS-sorted CD8+CD4-CCR7+CD45RA+ naive T cells. These receptors were collected from a human donor in good health. Some libraries in this study had Jurkat cell RNA spiked in.

This clonotype was counted ten times or more. The genes are TRBV6-4 and TRBJ2-3; TRBD1 matches 8 bases. The germline V gene encodes CDR1 MRHNA and CDR2 SNTAGT. Trimming at V came to 9 bases and at J to 8 bases, leaving 13 bases not matched to a gene. The length of the CDR3 is 14 residues. The CDR3 nucleotides are TGTGCCAGTAAAGATCACACAGGGGGACGTACGCAGTATTTT. Its translation is CASKDHTGGRTQYF.

At least ten counts were recorded for this clonotype. The genes are TRBV9 and TRBJ1-5; 7 bases fit TRBD1. Germline V CDR1 and CDR2: SGDLS, YYNGEE. V gave up 0 bases and J gave up 2 bases; unmatched junction bases: 2. The CDR3 runs 15 residues. CDR3: CASSVEGGGNQPQHF. The CDR3 coding sequence is TGTGCCAGCAGCGTAGAAGGGGGCGGCAATCAGCCCCAGCATTTT.

This clonotype was observed at least ten times. This chain uses TRBV11-1 with TRBJ2-3; D not certain. V lost 7 bases, J lost 0 bases, and 14 bases lay in between. The CDR3 runs to 15 residues. Germline CDR1 SGHAT, CDR2 FQDESV (reference sequence). The chain's CDR3 is CASIDSRWSTDTQYF. CDR3 in DNA: TGTGCCAGCATCGATTCGCGTTGGAGCACAGATACGCAGTATTTT. Using reference TRBV11-1 and TRBJ2-3 for the parts outside the CDR3, the full variable domain is EAEVAQSPRYKITEKSQAVAFWCDPISGHATLYWYRQILGQGPELLVQFQDESVVDDSQLPKDRFSAERLKGVDSTLKIQPAELGDSAMYLCASIDSRWSTDTQYFGPGTRLTVL.

In this sample, this clonotype turned up many times. The chain links TRBV9 to TRBJ2-3, with D possibly called TRBD1 or TRBD2 (5 bases each). Germline V lookup: CDR1 SGDLS, CDR2 YYNGEE. CDR3 length: 15 residues. The V and J ends lost 3 bases and 2 bases respectively, with 13 bases between them. CDR3 amino acids: CASSGDGYSTDTQYF. The CDR3 region has the DNA TGTGCCAGCAGCGGGGACGGGTACTCCACAGATACGCAGTATTTT.

In its sample, this clonotype was seen many times. The chain employs TRBV13 and TRBJ2-3, with D unresolved. With 8 bases removed from V and 6 bases from J, the gap between germline ends came to 12 bases. The CDR3 is made up of 12 amino acids. Germline CDR1 PRHDT, CDR2 FYEKMQ (reference sequence). The CDR3 bases are TGTGCCAGCTCCTTTCGTAGGGATACGCAGTATTTT. The encoded protein is CASSFRRDTQYF.

This clonotype was counted at least ten times. The chain carries TRBV14 and TRBJ2-1; 7 bases fit TRBD2. V was clipped by 0 bases and J by 0 bases; unmatched bases: 5. This CDR3 has 17 amino acids. The V gene's germline CDR1 is SGHDN and CDR2 FVKESK. The CDR3 sequence is CASSQESGGSSYNEQFF. For the CDR3, the DNA is TGTGCCAGCAGCCAAGAATCCGGCGGGAGCTCCTACAATGAGCAGTTCTTC.